The rows below give T cell receptor beta chains drawn from one sample of a study of CXCR3-negative and CXCR3-positive naive CD8 T cells. TCRdb reanalyzed the 5' RACE reads and collapses them to one entry per CDR3 protein, without DNA. In total, the table holds about 150,000 distinct CDR3 sequences. Sequenced sample: naive CXCR3+ CD8+ T cells from blood. The receptors come from a human donor in good health. Some clones in this sample may be carry-over from other donors' samples. Both conserved end residues are part of each CDR3.

V,J,length,CDR3
TRBV19,TRBJ2-2,17,CASSTLWLAGETGELFF
TRBV5-1,TRBJ1-1,13,CASSLERHTEAFF
TRBV27,TRBJ2-1,14,CASRRQGTNNEQFF
TRBV28,TRBJ2-4,12,CASGRDSNIQYF
TRBV10-3,TRBJ2-1,16,CAISEDRLVTNNEQFF
TRBV4-1,TRBJ2-1,15,CASSQDQLADNEQFF
TRBV27,TRBJ2-1,13,CASNGGIYNEQFF
TRBV7-3,TRBJ1-1,13,CASRPTGNTEAFF
TRBV9,TRBJ2-3,15,CASSVWTSDTDTQYF
TRBV28,TRBJ2-2,13,CASSFVNTGELFF
TRBV28,TRBJ2-7,16,CASSLPRGGESYEQYF
TRBV15,TRBJ1-1,16,CATSTSWDRGDTEAFF
TRBV6-2/TRBV6-3,TRBJ2-3,14,CASSEFPSKDTQYF
TRBV3-1,TRBJ2-7,15,CASSPKGARSYEQYF
TRBV7-9,TRBJ2-7,19,CASSLGWAGSGKGAYEQYF
TRBV29-1,TRBJ2-7,13,CSAATPPLYEQYF
TRBV12-3/TRBV12-4,TRBJ1-1,15,CASSFWGQGSTEAFF
TRBV29-1,TRBJ1-1,13,CSAGTDLNTEAFF
TRBV20-1,TRBJ2-2,15,CSARWREGNTGELFF
TRBV7-3,TRBJ2-1,14,CASRPSGRTDEQFF